Listed below are T cell receptor beta chains from one sample, sequenced in a study of blood T cell repertoires in COVID-19. Assay used: immunoSEQ multiplex PCR; TCRdb lists only in-frame clones, some missing. This sample has hundreds of thousands of clones; around 90% occur once, and the top ten carry 7.5% to 9.5%. Sequencing was performed on peripheral blood. The origin of the receptors is a woman aged 45-65 years with COVID-19, enrolled during active disease. Both conserved end residues are part of each CDR3. Fields, in order: clone size, D gene, J gene, V gene, CDR3 DNA, CDR3 protein. The D gene is left open where the match is weak. Clone size is shown for a subset of rows, as once, few, many or a class of expanded clone.

-,-,TRBJ1-2,TRBV7-8,TGTGCCAGCAGCTTATCAGGGGCAGTTGGGTATGGCTACACCTTC,CASSLSGAVGYGYTF
-,TRBD1,TRBJ1-6,TRBV12-3/TRBV12-4,TGTGCCAGCAGTCCGGGACAGGCGGTCACCCTCCACTTT,CASSPGQAVTLHF
once,TRBD1,TRBJ1-2,TRBV5-4,TGTGCCAGCAGCTTGCAGGGGGCTTATGGCTACACCTTC,CASSLQGAYGYTF
-,-,TRBJ1-5,TRBV2,TGTGCCAGCAGTCCCAGGGGATCGGGTCAGCCCCAGCATTTT,CASSPRGSGQPQHF
-,-,TRBJ2-7,TRBV18,TGTGCCAGCTCCCCAGGGATCCAGGCTAGCACCGAGCAGTACTTC,CASSPGIQASTEQYF
-,-,TRBJ1-1,TRBV2,TGTGCCAGCAGTGAAGGCAGGGGATGGGAGACTGAAGCTTTCTTT,CASSEGRGWETEAFF
-,TRBD1,TRBJ2-2,TRBV2,TGTGCCAGCAGTGAAGCTCCGGACAGGGTCCCCGGGGAGCTGTTTTTT,CASSEAPDRVPGELFF
-,TRBD1,TRBJ2-7,TRBV11-2,TGTGCCAGCAGCTACGGGACAGGGTCTTTGGAGTACTTC,CASSYGTGSLEYF
-,-,TRBJ1-6,TRBV4-1,TGCGCCAGCAGCCAGCCCCCGGGACTAGCGGATTCACCCCTCCACTTT,CASSQPPGLADSPLHF
-,-,TRBJ1-3,TRBV7-3,TGTGCCAGCAGCCCCGGAGCGGCCCACCTCGGTGGAAACACCATATATTTT,CASSPGAAHLGGNTIYF
once,TRBD1,TRBJ2-1,TRBV29-1,TGCAGCGCTACCGCGACAGGGGGCGCGAATGAGCAGTTCTTC,CSATATGGANEQFF
-,TRBD2,TRBJ2-3,TRBV7-8,TGTGCCAGCAGCTTAGCTACCCTGGGGGGGTCAAGAGATACGCAGTATTTT,CASSLATLGGSRDTQYF
-,-,TRBJ2-1,TRBV5-1,TGCGCCAGCACCACACCTAGAGGGAATGAGCAGTTCTTC,CASTTPRGNEQFF
once,TRBD1,TRBJ1-2,TRBV5-5,TGTGCCAGCAGCCTTGGGGCAGGGGGTTTTGGCTACACCTTC,CASSLGAGGFGYTF
-,-,TRBJ1-2,TRBV28,TGTGCCAGCAGGCCAGACAGGCCCCGAGGCTACACCTTC,CASRPDRPRGYTF
-,-,TRBJ2-2,TRBV7-9,TGTGCCAGCAGCCCTCGTCCCGGGGGTCCGAACACCGGGGAGCTGTTTTTT,CASSPRPGGPNTGELFF
-,TRBD1,TRBJ1-5,TRBV15,TGTGCCACAGGACAGGGCCCCAGCAATCAGCCCCAGCATTTT,CATGQGPSNQPQHF
-,TRBD1,TRBJ1-2,TRBV15,TGTGCCACCAGCAGATCGAGGACAGGCTATGGCTACACCTTC,CATSRSRTGYGYTF
-,-,TRBJ2-5,TRBV4-1,TGCGCCAGCAGCCTCGGCGGGCGCCAAGAGACCCAGTACTTC,CASSLGGRQETQYF
-,TRBD1,TRBJ2-1,TRBV12-5,TGTGCTAGTGGTTCGGGACAGGGTGGTAATGAGCAGTTCTTC,CASGSGQGGNEQFF
-,-,TRBJ1-2,TRBV18,TGTGCCAGCTCCCCGACGGCGGGGTTGGATGGCTACACCTTC,CASSPTAGLDGYTF
-,-,TRBJ1-5,TRBV11-2,TGTGCCAGCAGCCGTCCCCCGGACATAAGCAATCAGCCCCAGCATTTT,CASSRPPDISNQPQHF
-,TRBD2,TRBJ2-1,TRBV7-9,TGTGCCAGCACCCGCGGAGCGGGGACCTACAATGAGCAGTTCTTC,CASTRGAGTYNEQFF
-,TRBD1,TRBJ2-1,TRBV9,TGTGCCAGCAGCGCCACAGGGGGTTTTAACAATGAGCAGTTCTTC,CASSATGGFNNEQFF
-,TRBD1,TRBJ1-4,TRBV4-1,TGCGCCAGCAGCCAAGTTCCGGGACAGGGAGGGGAAAAACTGTTTTTT,CASSQVPGQGGEKLFF
-,-,TRBJ1-5,TRBV2,TGTGCCAGCTTGGGAGGGAGAAATCAGCCCCAGCATTTT,CASLGGRNQPQHF
few,-,TRBJ1-1,TRBV5-1,TGCGCCAGCAGCTCCAACAGGGACGGGGTGATGAACACTGAAGCTTTCTTT,CASSSNRDGVMNTEAFF
-,TRBD2,TRBJ2-1,TRBV6-5,TGTGCCAGCAGTTACACTAGCGGGTACAATGAGCAGTTCTTC,CASSYTSGYNEQFF
-,-,TRBJ1-1,TRBV9,TGTGCCAGCACCAAGGGGACGGGGGGCACGTACACTGAAGCTTTCTTT,CASTKGTGGTYTEAFF
-,-,TRBJ2-7,TRBV24-1,TGTGCCACCAGCGAGGGTTACGAGCAGTACTTC,CATSEGYEQYF
once,-,TRBJ1-6,TRBV18,TGTGCCAGCTCACTAGACAGGACCTATAATTCACCCCTCCACTTT,CASSLDRTYNSPLHF
-,-,TRBJ2-3,TRBV19,TGTGCCAGTAGTACCCTACAGGAGAGAGATACGCAGTATTTT,CASSTLQERDTQYF
-,TRBD1,TRBJ1-2,TRBV30,TGTGCCTGGAGTGTACCGGGACAGGTGATTAACTATGGCTACACCTTC,CAWSVPGQVINYGYTF
-,-,TRBJ2-7,TRBV11-1,TGTGCCAGCAGCTTAAGGCCAGGGATTCCCTACGAGCAGTACTTC,CASSLRPGIPYEQYF
once,-,TRBJ1-3,TRBV30,TGTGCCTGGAGTGTAAGGGGGTCTGGAAACACCATATATTTT,CAWSVRGSGNTIYF
-,TRBD2,TRBJ2-1,TRBV2,TGTGCCAGCAATGGGGCTAGCGGGGACACCTACAATGAGCAGTTCTTC,CASNGASGDTYNEQFF
-,-,TRBJ2-3,TRBV24-1,TGTGCCACCAGTGCCCACGCCCGGAGCACAGATACGCAGTATTTT,CATSAHARSTDTQYF
-,TRBD2,TRBJ2-3,TRBV6-2/TRBV6-3,TGTGCCAGCAGTTACTCGAGGTCGGGGGGTACAGATACGCAGTATTTT,CASSYSRSGGTDTQYF
-,-,TRBJ2-3,TRBV24-1,TGTGCCACCAGTGATAAAACGGGGGGCACAGATACGCAGTATTTT,CATSDKTGGTDTQYF
-,-,TRBJ2-3,TRBV9,TGTGCCAGCAGCGTAGTCAACGGGGCGCAGTATTTT,CASSVVNGAQYF